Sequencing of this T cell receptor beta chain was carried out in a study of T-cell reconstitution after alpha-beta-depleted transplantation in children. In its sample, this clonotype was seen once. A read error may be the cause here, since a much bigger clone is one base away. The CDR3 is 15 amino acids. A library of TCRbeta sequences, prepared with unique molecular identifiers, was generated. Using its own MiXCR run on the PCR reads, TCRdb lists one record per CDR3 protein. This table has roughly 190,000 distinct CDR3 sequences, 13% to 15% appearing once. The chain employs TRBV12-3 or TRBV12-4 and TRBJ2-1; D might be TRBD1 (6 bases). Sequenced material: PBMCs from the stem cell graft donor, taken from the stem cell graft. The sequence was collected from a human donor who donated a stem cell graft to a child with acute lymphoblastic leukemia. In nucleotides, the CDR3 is TGTGCCAGCAGTTTCGTCAGGGACATATACAATGAGCGGTTCTTC. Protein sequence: CASSFVRDIYNERFF.